This T cell receptor beta chain was obtained from a study of spatial heterogeneity in lung cancer. Study-level information: A unique TCR and UMI combination showed up more than ten times in raw reads, on average.

Every TCR cDNA molecule bore a unique molecular identifier. TCRdb fed the 5' RACE reads into MiXCR, producing one record per CDR3 protein. The table records some 97,000 distinct CDR3 sequences, roughly 4.5% of them present only once. This clonotype has a count of ten or more. Its specificity is unknown. Time point given: sample taken at primary tumor resection. TCRs were sequenced from unsorted whole RNA of tumor, nontumor lung or PBMC. Study results and caveats: Higher tumor mutation counts went along with higher counts of expanded intratumoral alpha and beta TCRs.

CDR3 size: 13 residues. V gave up 0 bases and J gave up 4 bases, with 6 bases separating them. Germline V gene lookup returns CDR1 SGHAT and CDR2 FQNNGV. The chain employs TRBV11-2 and TRBJ1-1, with D unresolved. This TCR was recovered from a male donor with early-stage non-small cell lung cancer. The source material was lung tumor tissue, sampled at surgery. The CDR3 loop reads CASSLEPFTEAFF. CDR3 bases: TGTGCCAGCAGCTTAGAACCTTTCACTGAAGCTTTCTTT. The full variable domain, its missing parts supplied by reference TRBV11-2 and TRBJ1-1, is EAGVAQSPRYKIIEKRQSVAFWCNPISGHATLYWYQQILGQGPKLLIQFQNNGVVDDSQLPKDRFSAERLKGVDSTLKIQPAKLEDSAVYLCASSLEPFTEAFFGQGTRLTVV.